Included here is one T cell receptor (beta chain) sequence, with context. Libraries were prepared by immunoSEQ multiplex PCR; TCRdb keeps only in-frame clonotypes and omits some of them. The sample holds around 130,000 clones, around 88% seen once. The sample comes from a study of identifying expanded T cells in peripheral blood. Between the trimmed V and J ends, which lost 2 bases and 0 bases, there was a span of 7 bases. The CDR3 length is 15 residues. Germline V lookup: CDR1 LNHDA, CDR2 SQIVND (reference sequence). The receptor was isolated from a person aged 18 to 70 in good health. Sequencing was carried out using blood. This sequence joins TRBV19 and TRBJ2-2; D not resolved. Here the CDR3 DNA reads TGTGCCAGTAGTATACAGGTTGCGAACACCGGGGAGCTGTTTTTT. This sequence encodes CASSIQVANTGELFF.